Listed below are T cell receptor beta chains from one sample, sequenced in a study of CD8 T cells in Susac syndrome. TCRdb itself ran the immunoSEQ multiplex PCR reads through MiXCR, one entry per CDR3 protein. Among roughly 190,000 distinct CDR3 sequences listed, 75% to 95% were seen once. The sequencing input was CD4+ T cells from PBMCs. The source is a human donor with Susac syndrome. Both conserved end residues are part of each CDR3. The order of the fields is J gene, D gene, V gene, CDR3 protein, CDR3 DNA. The D gene is left open where the match is weak.

TRBJ1-4	.	TRBV2	CASSEQQATNEKLFF	TGTGCCAGCAGTGAACAACAGGCAACTAATGAAAAACTGTTTTTT
TRBJ2-5	.	TRBV2	CASSYREKTQYF	TGTGCCAGCAGTTACAGGGAAAAGACCCAGTACTTC
TRBJ2-7	TRBD1	TRBV7-2	CASSPTGKQEQYF	TGTGCCAGCAGCCCGACAGGGAAGCAAGAGCAGTACTTC
TRBJ2-3	.	TRBV7-9	CASSFTGLDTQYF	TGTGCCAGCAGCTTCACAGGGCTAGATACGCAGTATTTT
TRBJ2-1	.	TRBV6-5	CAAGQLSYNEQFF	TGTGCAGCTGGGCAGCTCTCCTACAATGAGCAGTTCTTC
TRBJ2-1	.	TRBV6-6	CASSPAGLSYNEQFF	TGTGCCAGCAGTCCAGCGGGTCTCTCCTACAATGAGCAGTTCTTC
TRBJ2-7	.	TRBV3-1	CASRKKGGRYEQYF	TGTGCCAGCAGGAAAAAGGGGGGCCGCTACGAGCAGTACTTC
TRBJ2-4	TRBD2	TRBV28	CASSRRGGTDIQYF	TGTGCCAGCAGTCGCCGCGGGGGTACGGACATTCAGTACTTC
TRBJ2-7	TRBD2	TRBV10-3	CAPSPQGGEAYEQYF	TGTGCCCCGAGCCCGCAGGGAGGGGAAGCCTACGAGCAGTACTTC
TRBJ2-7	TRBD1	TRBV5-1	CASSSGTGTPYEQYF	TGCGCCAGCAGCTCCGGGACAGGTACTCCCTACGAGCAGTACTTC
TRBJ1-2	.	TRBV2	CASSVRSGDYGYTF	TGTGCCAGCAGTGTTAGGTCCGGTGACTATGGCTACACCTTC
TRBJ2-3	.	TRBV5-1	CASSLPSGYTDTQYF	TGCGCCAGCAGCTTGCCATCCGGGTACACAGATACGCAGTATTTT
TRBJ1-3	.	TRBV10-3	CAIRGSSGNTIYF	TGTGCCATCAGGGGGAGCTCTGGAAACACCATATATTTT
TRBJ2-7	TRBD1	TRBV2	CASRAGTGTYEQYF	TGTGCCAGCAGGGCAGGGACAGGGACATACGAGCAGTACTTC
TRBJ1-1	TRBD1	TRBV20-1	CSARRTGGYDTEAFF	TGCAGTGCTAGAAGGACAGGGGGTTATGACACTGAAGCTTTCTTT
TRBJ1-2	.	TRBV6-1	CASSWSANILF	TGTGCCAGCAGTTGGTCAGCTAATATTCTCTTC
TRBJ1-4	TRBD1	TRBV30	CAWSARGEKLFF	TGTGCCTGGAGTGCCAGGGGGGAAAAACTGTTTTTT
TRBJ2-4	TRBD2	TRBV6-6	CASRGSGGNIQYF	TGTGCCAGCCGCGGGAGCGGGGGGAACATTCAGTACTTC
TRBJ2-3	TRBD1	TRBV6-2/TRBV6-3	CASSSPFRRGLPDTQYF	TGTGCCAGCAGCTCCCCCTTTCGCAGGGGGCTCCCAGATACGCAGTATTTT
TRBJ2-1	TRBD2	TRBV6-5	CASSYTSGYNEQFF	TGTGCCAGCAGTTACACTAGCGGCTACAATGAGCAGTTCTTC